This T cell receptor (beta chain) was captured in a study of PD-L1 blockade in urothelial cancer. Study-level findings and limits: More expansion of tumor-associated blood clones, seen at 3 weeks, marked durable-benefit patients.

The time point was: pretreatment peripheral blood. Between 1 and 8 samples per patient were obtained, pretreatment and on-treatment. After removal of 10 bases from V and 4 bases from J, the junction contained 6 bases not matched to a gene. Germline V gives CDR1 LNHDA, CDR2 SQIVND (reference sequence). The CDR3 is made up of 14 amino acids. Each PCR received spiked synthetic TCR analog templates. Assay used: immunoSEQ multiplex PCR; TCRdb lists only in-frame clones, some missing. The sample gives some 71,000 clones, 86% of which show up once; approximately 15% is in the top ten. Of note for this clone: Its antigen is unidentified.

The receptor comes from a man in his sixties with urothelial cancer. Source: PBMCs, taken around atezolizumab (anti-PD-L1) treatment. The rearrangement links TRBV19 to TRBJ1-5; 11 bases are a match to TRBD1. The CDR3 reads CATGTGGENQPQHF. As DNA, the CDR3 is TGTGCCACCGGGACAGGGGGGGAGAATCAGCCCCAGCATTTT.